The 10 T cell receptor beta chains below were found in one sample sequenced in a study of cytomegalovirus exposure and HLA in healthy donors. The PCR had 60 Vbeta and 13 Jbeta primers. The data were produced by immunoSEQ multiplex PCR, yet TCRdb's version contains in-frame clones alone and is incomplete. The table includes about 160,000 clones, around 75% detected once. Specimen: PBMCs. These receptors were obtained from a man between 18 and 35 years old in good health and CMV-seronegative.

This chain links TRBV21-1 with TRBJ2-1; the listed D gene, TRBD2, was not tested against the DNA. TRBV21-1 is marked as a pseudogene. There are 17 residues in the CDR3. CDR3 amino acids: CASSKCYQRTSPTEQFF. The CDR3 coding sequence is TGTGCCAGCAGCAAATGTTACCAGCGGACTTCCCCAACTGAGCAGTTCTTC.

This chain connects TRBV2 to TRBJ2-5; 9 nucleotides agree with TRBD2. The DNA end is more similar to TRBJ2-7, so the J call may be wrong. Germline CDR1 reads SNHLY; CDR2 reads FYNNEI. The CDR3 totals 14 residues. CDR3 nucleotide sequence: TGTGCCAGCCTCCCGACTAGCGGAACCTACGAGCAGTACTTC. Amino acids: CASLPTSGTYEQYF.

V usage is TRBV10-1 and J usage is TRBJ2-7; D is perhaps TRBD1 (5 bases). The CDR3 length is 13 residues. V lost 10 bases and J lost 4, with 17 bases in between. CDR1 is WNHNN and CDR2 is SYGVQD in the germline V gene (reference sequence). CDR3 in amino acids: CATSRSGWYEQYF. CDR3 DNA: TGCGCCACCTCACGTTCAGGGTGGTACGAGCAGTACTTC.

The V call is TRBV2, the J call TRBJ1-2, with D possibly TRBD1 on 6 matching bases. This CDR3 has 14 residues. The ends were cut back, 5 bases at V and 1 base at J, with 11 bases in the middle. Germline V gene data show CDR1 as SNHLY and CDR2 as FYNNEI. The CDR3 DNA follows: TGTGCCAGCAGTAGTAGGACAGATAACTATGGCTACACCTTC. The encoded protein is CASSSRTDNYGYTF.

This chain links TRBV7-2 with TRBJ2-3; 8 bases map to TRBD2. The CDR3 extends over 15 amino acids. Germline CDR1 SGHTA, CDR2 FQGNSA. V shed 5 bases and J 4 bases; nucleotides not matched to a gene: 8. The CDR3 coding sequence is TGTGCCAGCAGCCAGCGGGAGAATCCGGCAGATACGCAGTATTTT. Protein product: CASSQRENPADTQYF.

The rearrangement uses TRBV6-1 and TRBJ1-2; D is undetermined. The germline V gene encodes CDR1 MNHNS and CDR2 SASEGT. This CDR3 is 12 amino acids long. V lost 3 bases, J lost 5 bases, and 7 bases lay in between. Here the CDR3 DNA reads TGTGCCAGCAGTGATTCGGGGTATGGCTACACCTTC. Translated, it gives CASSDSGYGYTF.

This clone turned up a few times. The J gene is TRBJ2-7, the V gene TRBV28; a possible D gene is TRBD2 (6 bases). V dropped 2 bases and J dropped 4 bases, with 12 bases sitting between them. CDR1 is MDHEN and CDR2 is SYDVKM in the germline V gene. The CDR3 contains 14 residues. The CDR3 DNA reads as TGTGCCAGCAGTTTAACGGGAGTCGGTTACGAGCAGTACTTC. Translating gives CASSLTGVGYEQYF.

The V call is TRBV7-9, the J call TRBJ2-7; tentative D call: TRBD1 (6 bases). This CDR3 is built from 14 residues. Germline V CDR1 and CDR2: SEHNR, FQNEAQ (reference sequence). With 5 bases removed from V and 1 base from J, the gap between germline ends came to 12 bases. CDR3 region: CASSRDRSSYEQYF. The CDR3 DNA follows: TGTGCCAGCAGCCGAGACAGGTCGTCCTACGAGCAGTACTTC. The whole variable domain, filled in from reference TRBV7-9 and TRBJ2-7, reads DTGVSQNPRHKITKRGQNVTFRCDPISEHNRLYWYRQTLGQGPEFLTYFQNEAQLEKSRLLSDRFSAERPKGSFSTLEIQRTEQGDSAMYLCASSRDRSSYEQYFGPGTRLTVT.

This chain connects TRBV28 to TRBJ2-1; TRBD2 agrees at 10 bases. Germline V lookup: CDR1 MDHEN, CDR2 SYDVKM. Trimming at V came to 5 bases and at J to 7 bases, leaving 8 bases not matched to a gene. The CDR3 has 15 amino acids. The CDR3 here is CASSLPGLARNEQFF. Here the CDR3 DNA reads TGTGCCAGCAGTCTCCCGGGACTAGCGAGGAATGAGCAGTTCTTC.

CDR3 nucleotide sequence: TGTGCCAGCAGCTTAGCGCCGGGGGCTAACTATGGCTACACCTTC. This gives the protein CASSLAPGANYGYTF. This chain links TRBV7-2 with TRBJ1-2; possible D gene TRBD1, 5 bases. Per germline, CDR1 SGHTA and CDR2 FQGNSA. V lost 0 bases and J lost 0, with 8 bases in between. This CDR3 has 15 amino acids.